This T cell receptor (beta chain) was sequenced during a study of cytomegalovirus exposure and HLA in healthy donors. Whole-study findings and limits: 15,000 to 20,000 TCR beta sequences were associated with HLA alleles at 0.05 false discovery rate in a later analysis.

Amplification used 60 Vbeta primers and 13 Jbeta primers. Clones were sequenced by immunoSEQ multiplex PCR, and TCRdb holds only the in-frame ones, with some missing. The sample lists 200,000 or so clones; over 75% were seen once. Details on this clone: The antigen is undetermined.

V was pared by 7 bases and J by 2 bases, with 3 bases of the junction left unmatched. The CDR3 is 14 residues long. Germline loops: CDR1 SEHNR, CDR2 FQNEAQ (reference sequence). The chain is built from TRBV7-9 and TRBJ2-3; TRBD2 aligns across 10 bases. Sequences were obtained from PBMCs. This clonotype originated in a human donor in good health. As DNA, the CDR3 is TGTGCCAGCATCAGCGGGAGGGCCACAGATACGCAGTATTTT. It codes for CASISGRATDTQYF.